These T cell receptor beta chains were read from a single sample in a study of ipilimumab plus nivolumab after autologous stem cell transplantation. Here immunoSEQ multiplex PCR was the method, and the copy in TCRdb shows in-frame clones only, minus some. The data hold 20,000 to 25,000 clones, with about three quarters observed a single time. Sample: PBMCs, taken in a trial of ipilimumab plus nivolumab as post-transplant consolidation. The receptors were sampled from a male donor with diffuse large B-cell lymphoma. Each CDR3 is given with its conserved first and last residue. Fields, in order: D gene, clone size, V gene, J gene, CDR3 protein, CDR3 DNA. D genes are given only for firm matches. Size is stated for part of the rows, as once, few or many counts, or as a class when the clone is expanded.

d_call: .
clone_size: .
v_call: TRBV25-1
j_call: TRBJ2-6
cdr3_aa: CASSTTRGANVLTF
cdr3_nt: TGTGCCAGCAGTACGACTCGGGGGGCCAACGTCCTGACTTTC

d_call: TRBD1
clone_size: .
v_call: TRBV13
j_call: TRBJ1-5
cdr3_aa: CASSLGQGKGQPQHF
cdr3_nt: TGTGCCAGCAGCTTGGGACAGGGGAAGGGTCAGCCCCAGCATTTT

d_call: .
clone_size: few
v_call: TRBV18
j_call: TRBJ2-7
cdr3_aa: CASSPSVNSYEQYF
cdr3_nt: TGTGCCAGCTCACCCTCAGTCAACTCCTACGAGCAGTACTTC

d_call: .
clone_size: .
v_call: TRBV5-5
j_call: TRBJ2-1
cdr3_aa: CASSYSLNNEQFF
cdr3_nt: TGTGCCAGCAGCTACAGTCTTAACAATGAGCAGTTCTTC

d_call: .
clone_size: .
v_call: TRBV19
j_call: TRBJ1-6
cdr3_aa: CASRPSGGLYNSPLHF
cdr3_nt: TGTGCCAGTAGACCCAGCGGCGGTTTATATAATTCACCCCTCCACTTT

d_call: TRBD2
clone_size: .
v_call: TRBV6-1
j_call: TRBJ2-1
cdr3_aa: CASSDRGTSGGKNYNEQFF
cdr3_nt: TGTGCCAGCAGTGACAGAGGCACTAGCGGGGGGAAAAACTACAATGAGCAGTTCTTC

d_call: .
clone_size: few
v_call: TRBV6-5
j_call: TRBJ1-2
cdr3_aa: CASSYTGIGYTF
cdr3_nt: TGTGCCAGCAGTTACACAGGGATAGGCTACACCTTC

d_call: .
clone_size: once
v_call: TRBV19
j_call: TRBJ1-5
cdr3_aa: CASSIRGPPAVQPQHF
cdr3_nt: TGTGCCAGTAGTATACGGGGTCCACCGGCTGTTCAGCCCCAGCATTTT

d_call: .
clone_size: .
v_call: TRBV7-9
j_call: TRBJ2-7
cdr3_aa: CASSLGDASSYEQYF
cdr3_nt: TGTGCCAGCAGCTTAGGAGACGCCAGCTCCTACGAGCAGTACTTC

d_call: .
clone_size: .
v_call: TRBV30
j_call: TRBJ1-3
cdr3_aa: CAWSGQIGNTIYF
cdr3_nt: TGTGCCTGGAGTGGACAGATTGGAAACACCATATATTTT

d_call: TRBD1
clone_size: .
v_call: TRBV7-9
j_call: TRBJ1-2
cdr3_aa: CASSLQTGEFRGYTF
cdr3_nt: TGTGCCAGCAGCTTACAAACAGGGGAGTTTAGGGGCTACACCTTC

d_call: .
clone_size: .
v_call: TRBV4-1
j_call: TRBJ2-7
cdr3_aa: CASSQPRSSYEQYF
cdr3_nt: TGCGCCAGCAGCCAACCTAGGAGCTCCTACGAGCAGTACTTC

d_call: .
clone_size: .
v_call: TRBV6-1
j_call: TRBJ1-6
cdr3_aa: CASSELVGRNNSPLHF
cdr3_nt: TGTGCCAGCAGTGAGTTGGTGGGGCGCAATAATTCACCCCTCCACTTT

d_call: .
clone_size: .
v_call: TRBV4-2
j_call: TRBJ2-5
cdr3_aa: CASSQGGEEIQYF
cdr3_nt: TGTGCCAGCAGCCAAGGGGGAGAGGAGATCCAGTACTTC

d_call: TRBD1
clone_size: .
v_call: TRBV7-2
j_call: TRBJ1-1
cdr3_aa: CASSLVPDRRNTEAFF
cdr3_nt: TGTGCCAGCAGCTTAGTTCCGGACAGGAGGAACACTGAAGCTTTCTTT

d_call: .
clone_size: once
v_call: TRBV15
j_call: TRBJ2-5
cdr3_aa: CATVRTVGAQYF
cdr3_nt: TGTGCCACCGTTAGAACCGTAGGGGCCCAGTACTTC

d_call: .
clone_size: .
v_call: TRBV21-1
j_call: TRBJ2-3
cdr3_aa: CASSKGRPTTDTQYF
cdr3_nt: TGTGCCAGCAGCAAAGGGCGACCCACGACAGATACGCAGTATTTT

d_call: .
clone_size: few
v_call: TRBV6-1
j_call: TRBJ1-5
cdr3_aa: CASSDGDSNQPQHF
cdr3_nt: TGTGCCAGCAGTGACGGAGATAGCAATCAGCCCCAGCATTTT

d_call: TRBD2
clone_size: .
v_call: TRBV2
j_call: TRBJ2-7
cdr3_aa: CASSDTSGGANEQYF
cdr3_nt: TGTGCCAGCAGTGACACTAGCGGGGGGGCTAATGAGCAGTACTTC

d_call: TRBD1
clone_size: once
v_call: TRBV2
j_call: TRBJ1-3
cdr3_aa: CASKEGDRAGNTIYF
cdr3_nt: TGTGCCAGCAAGGAGGGGGACAGGGCTGGAAACACCATATATTTT

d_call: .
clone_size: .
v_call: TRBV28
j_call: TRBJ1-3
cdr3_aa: CASNPGTFGNTIYF
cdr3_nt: TGTGCCAGCAACCCCGGGACGTTTGGAAACACCATATATTTT

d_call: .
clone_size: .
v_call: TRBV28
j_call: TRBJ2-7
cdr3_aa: CASSPPGERVYEQYF
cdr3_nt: TGTGCCAGCAGTCCCCCGGGGGAGCGAGTCTACGAGCAGTACTTC

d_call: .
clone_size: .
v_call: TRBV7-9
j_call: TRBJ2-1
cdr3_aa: CASSRERSSYNEQFF
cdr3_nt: TGTGCCAGCAGCCGAGAGAGGAGCTCATACAATGAGCAGTTCTTC

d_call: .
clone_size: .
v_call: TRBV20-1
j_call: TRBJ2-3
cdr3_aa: CSAIHKRSQYF
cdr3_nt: TGCAGTGCCATCCATAAGCGTTCGCAGTATTTT

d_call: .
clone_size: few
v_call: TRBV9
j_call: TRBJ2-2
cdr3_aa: CASSVVGYGELFF
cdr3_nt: TGTGCCAGCAGCGTAGTGGGATACGGGGAGCTGTTTTTT

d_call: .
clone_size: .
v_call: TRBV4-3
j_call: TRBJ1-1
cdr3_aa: CASSQLNLWDTEAFF
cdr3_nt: TGCGCCAGCAGCCAATTAAATTTATGGGACACTGAAGCTTTCTTT

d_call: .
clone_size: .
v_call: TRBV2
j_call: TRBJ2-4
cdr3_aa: CASSSFIDKNIQYF
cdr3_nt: TGTGCCAGCAGTTCGTTCATTGACAAAAACATTCAGTACTTC

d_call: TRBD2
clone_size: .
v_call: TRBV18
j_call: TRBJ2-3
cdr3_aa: CASSPERGALTDTQYF
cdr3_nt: TGTGCCAGCTCACCGGAGCGGGGGGCCCTCACAGATACGCAGTATTTT

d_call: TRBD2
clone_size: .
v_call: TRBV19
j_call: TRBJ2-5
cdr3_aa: CASSVLAGGAQETQYF
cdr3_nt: TGTGCCAGTAGTGTACTAGCGGGGGGTGCACAAGAGACCCAGTACTTC

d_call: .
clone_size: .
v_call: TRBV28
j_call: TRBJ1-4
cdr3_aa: CASSPDRDGSTNEKLFF
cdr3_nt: TGTGCCAGCAGTCCGGACCGTGACGGATCAACTAATGAAAAACTGTTTTTT

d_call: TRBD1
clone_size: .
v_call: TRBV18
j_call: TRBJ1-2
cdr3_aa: CASSSGQGASYGYTF
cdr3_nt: TGTGCCAGCTCATCGGGACAGGGGGCCTCCTATGGCTACACCTTC

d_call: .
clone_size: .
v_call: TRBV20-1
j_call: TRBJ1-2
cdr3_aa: CSVGSDYGYTF
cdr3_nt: TGCAGTGTAGGGTCGGACTATGGCTACACCTTC

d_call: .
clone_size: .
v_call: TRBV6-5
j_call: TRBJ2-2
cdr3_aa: CASSKGRVRAGELFF
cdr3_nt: TGTGCCAGCAGTAAGGGACGGGTGAGAGCCGGGGAGCTGTTTTTT

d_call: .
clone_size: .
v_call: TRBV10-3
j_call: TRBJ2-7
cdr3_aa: CAISAPGYTSYEQYF
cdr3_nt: TGTGCCATCAGTGCGCCCGGATACACCTCCTACGAGCAGTACTTC

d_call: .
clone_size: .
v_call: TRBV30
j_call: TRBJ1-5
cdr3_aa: CAWSVLGIGAQPQHF
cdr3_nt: TGTGCCTGGAGTGTACTAGGGATAGGTGCTCAGCCCCAGCATTTT

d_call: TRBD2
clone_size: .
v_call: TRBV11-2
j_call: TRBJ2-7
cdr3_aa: CASSRPGLAEQYF
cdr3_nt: TGTGCCAGCAGCCGCCCGGGACTAGCGGAGCAGTACTTC

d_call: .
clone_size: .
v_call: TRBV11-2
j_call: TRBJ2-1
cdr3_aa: CASYHEGQGSYNEQFF
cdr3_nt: TGTGCCAGTTACCACGAAGGGCAGGGCTCCTACAATGAGCAGTTCTTC

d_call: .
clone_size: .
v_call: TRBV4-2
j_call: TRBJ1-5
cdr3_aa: CASAGGAGQPQHF
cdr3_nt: TGTGCCAGCGCGGGAGGGGCTGGGCAGCCCCAGCATTTT

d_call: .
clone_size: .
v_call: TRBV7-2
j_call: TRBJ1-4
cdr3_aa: CASSLSREIYGDNEKLFF
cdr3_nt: TGTGCCAGCAGCTTAAGCCGGGAGATCTATGGGGATAATGAAAAACTGTTTTTT

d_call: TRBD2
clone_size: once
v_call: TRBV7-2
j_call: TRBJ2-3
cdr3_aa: CASSLELAGGIDTQYF
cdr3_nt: TGTGCCAGCAGCTTAGAGCTAGCGGGGGGCATAGATACGCAGTATTTT

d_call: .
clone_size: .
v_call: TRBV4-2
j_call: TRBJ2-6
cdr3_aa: CASSQKVRELISGANVLTF
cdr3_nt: TGTGCCAGCAGCCAAAAGGTCAGGGAGCTTATCTCTGGGGCCAACGTCCTGACTTTC

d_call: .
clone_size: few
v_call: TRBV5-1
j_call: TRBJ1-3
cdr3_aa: CASSLDVGNTIYF
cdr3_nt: TGCGCCAGCAGCTTGGACGTCGGAAACACCATATATTTT

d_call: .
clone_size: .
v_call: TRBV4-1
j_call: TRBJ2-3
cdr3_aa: CASRSVLPKNTDTQYF
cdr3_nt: TGCGCCAGCAGGTCGGTGTTGCCGAAAAATACAGATACGCAGTATTTT

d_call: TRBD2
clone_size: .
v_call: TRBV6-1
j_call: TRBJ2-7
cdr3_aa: CASHQRGIYEQYF
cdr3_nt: TGTGCCAGCCACCAGCGGGGGATATACGAGCAGTACTTC

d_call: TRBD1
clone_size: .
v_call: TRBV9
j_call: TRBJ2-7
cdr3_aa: CASSVRGSGTAPGEQYF
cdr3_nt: TGTGCCAGCAGCGTAAGGGGATCCGGGACAGCACCGGGGGAGCAGTACTTC